The following is a TCR beta chain sequence with its context. Source study methods: Amplifying reference gene primers gave estimates of nucleated cell counts. Only in-frame clones appear in the TCRdb table, and some are missing; sequencing was by immunoSEQ multiplex PCR. V and J calls and clone size follow that table, whereas D and trimming were derived from the DNA. Of some 120,000 clones in the sample, about four fifths were seen once. This CDR3 region has 13 residues. CDR1 is SGHTS, CDR2 YDEGEE, per germline. Trimming left V 4 bases short and J 4 bases short, with 12 bases between. This sample was included in a study of blood T cell repertoires in COVID-19.

The source of this sequence is a human donor in a cohort sampled during active COVID-19. Sequenced sample: peripheral blood. The rearrangement links TRBV5-8 to TRBJ2-7; a possible D gene is TRBD1 (6 bases). CDR3 DNA: TGTGCCAGCAGCACATGGACAGCATACGAGCAGTACTTC. Translation: CASSTWTAYEQYF.